This TCR beta chain was recorded in a study of blood T cell repertoires in COVID-19. How the authors handled the data: The assay estimated nucleated cells by amplifying reference gene primers. Assay used: immunoSEQ multiplex PCR; TCRdb lists only in-frame clones, some missing. V, J and clone size reflect that table, while D and trimming were determined from the DNA. The table includes 150,000 to 200,000 clones, 82% detected once. Germline CDR1 is LGHNA and CDR2 is YSLEER. The CDR3 has 13 amino acids. V lost 4 bases, J lost 4 bases, and 11 bases lay in between. Sequencing was performed on peripheral blood. The rearrangement links TRBV4-3 to TRBJ2-7; a weak D match, TRBD2 (6 bases). The clonotype comes from a woman older than 75 with acute or convalescent COVID-19. The CDR3 bases are TGCGCCAGCAGCCTTCGGCGGGGTTACGAGCAGTACTTC. Encoded protein: CASSLRRGYEQYF.